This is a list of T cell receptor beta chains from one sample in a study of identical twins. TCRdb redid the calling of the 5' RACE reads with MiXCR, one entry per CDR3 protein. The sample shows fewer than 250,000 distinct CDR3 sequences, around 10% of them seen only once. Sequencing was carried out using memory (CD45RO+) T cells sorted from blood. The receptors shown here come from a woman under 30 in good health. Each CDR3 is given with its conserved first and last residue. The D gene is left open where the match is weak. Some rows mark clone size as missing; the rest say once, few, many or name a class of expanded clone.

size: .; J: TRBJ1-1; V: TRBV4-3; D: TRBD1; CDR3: CASREGASMNTEAFF; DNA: TGCGCCAGCAGAGAGGGGGCCAGTATGAACACTGAAGCTTTCTTT
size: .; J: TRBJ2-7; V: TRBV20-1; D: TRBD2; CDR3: CSASTSVGYEQYF; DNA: TGCAGTGCCTCCACTAGCGTCGGCTACGAGCAGTACTTC
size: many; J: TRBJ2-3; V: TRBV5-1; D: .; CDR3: CASSWGTRFHSTDTQYF; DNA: TGCGCCAGCAGCTGGGGGACCAGGTTTCATAGCACAGATACGCAGTATTTT
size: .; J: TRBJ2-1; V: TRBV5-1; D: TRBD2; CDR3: CASSTSGTYTGDEQFF; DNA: TGCGCCAGCAGCACTAGCGGTACCTACACTGGAGATGAGCAGTTCTTC
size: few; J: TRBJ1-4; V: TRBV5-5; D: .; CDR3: CASSLLPTEKLFF; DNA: TGTGCCAGCAGCTTGCTCCCTACGGAAAAACTGTTTTTT
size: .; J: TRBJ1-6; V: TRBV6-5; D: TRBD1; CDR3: CASSLRTGGLSPLHF; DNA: TGTGCCAGCAGTTTACGGACAGGGGGCCTCTCACCCCTCCACTTT
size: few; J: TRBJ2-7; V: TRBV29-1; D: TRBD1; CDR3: CSVGGTGRSYEQYF; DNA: TGCAGCGTTGGGGGGACAGGGCGCTCCTACGAGCAGTACTTC
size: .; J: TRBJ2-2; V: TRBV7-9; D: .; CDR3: CASISAGAGELFF; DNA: TGTGCCAGCATCTCCGCCGGGGCCGGGGAGCTGTTTTTT
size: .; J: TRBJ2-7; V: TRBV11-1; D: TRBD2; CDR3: CASSPWTKGGLAGVYEQYF; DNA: TGTGCCAGCAGCCCCTGGACGAAGGGTGGACTAGCGGGAGTTTACGAGCAGTACTTC
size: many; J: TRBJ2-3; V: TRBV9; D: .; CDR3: CASSVVTGGPDTQYF; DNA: TGTGCCAGCAGCGTAGTGACGGGGGGCCCAGATACGCAGTATTTT
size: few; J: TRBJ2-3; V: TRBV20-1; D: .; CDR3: CSASTGDTDTQYF; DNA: TGCAGTGCTAGTACGGGTGACACAGATACGCAGTATTTT
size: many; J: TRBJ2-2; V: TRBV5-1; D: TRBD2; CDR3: CASSLGSSGRTNTGELFF; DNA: TGCGCCAGCAGCTTGGGTAGTAGCGGGAGGACTAACACCGGGGAGCTGTTTTTT
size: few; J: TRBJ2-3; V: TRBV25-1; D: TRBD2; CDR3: CASSTRTSGFTDTQYF; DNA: TGTGCCAGCAGTACCCGGACTAGCGGTTTCACAGATACGCAGTATTTT
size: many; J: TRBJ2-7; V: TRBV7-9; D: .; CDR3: CASSWEDLYEQYF; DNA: TGTGCCAGCAGCTGGGAGGACCTCTACGAGCAGTACTTC
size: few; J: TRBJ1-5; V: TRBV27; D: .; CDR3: CASRVQGFYHQPQHF; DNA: TGTGCCAGCAGAGTTCAGGGGTTCTACCATCAGCCCCAGCATTTT
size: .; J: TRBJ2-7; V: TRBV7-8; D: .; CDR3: CASSSNRDWSSYEQYF; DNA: TGTGCCAGCAGCTCGAACAGGGACTGGAGCTCCTACGAGCAGTACTTC
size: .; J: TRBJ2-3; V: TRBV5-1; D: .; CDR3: CASSFTQLSTDTQYF; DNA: TGCGCCAGCAGCTTTACCCAGCTTAGCACAGATACGCAGTATTTT
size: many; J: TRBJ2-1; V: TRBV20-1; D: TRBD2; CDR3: CSASSPGLDHNEQFF; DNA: TGCAGTGCCTCGTCACCGGGACTAGACCACAATGAGCAGTTCTTC
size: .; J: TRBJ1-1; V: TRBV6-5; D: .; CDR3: CASSYSTRGGRAFF; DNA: TGTGCCAGCAGTTACTCGACCAGGGGAGGTCGGGCTTTCTTT
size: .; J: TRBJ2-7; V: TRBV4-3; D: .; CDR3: CASSQESYHYEQYF; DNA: TGCGCCAGCAGCCAAGAAAGTTACCACTACGAGCAGTACTTC
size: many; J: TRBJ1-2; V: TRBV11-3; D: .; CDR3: CASSREWGNYGYTF; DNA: TGTGCCAGCAGCCGGGAGTGGGGGAACTATGGCTACACCTTC
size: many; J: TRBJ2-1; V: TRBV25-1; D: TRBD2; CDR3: CASSESLTYASSGSGEQFF; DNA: TGTGCCAGCAGTGAATCCCTAACTTACGCGTCTAGCGGGAGTGGGGAGCAGTTCTTC
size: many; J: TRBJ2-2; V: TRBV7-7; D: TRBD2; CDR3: CASSLAGPGTGELFF; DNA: TGTGCTAGCAGCTTAGCGGGCCCGGGCACCGGGGAGCTGTTTTTT
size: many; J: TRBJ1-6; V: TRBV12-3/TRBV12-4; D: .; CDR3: CASSLANSPLHF; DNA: TGTGCCAGCAGTTTAGCCAATTCACCCCTCCACTTT
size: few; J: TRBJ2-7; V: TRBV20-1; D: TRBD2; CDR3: CSARDAAGSSYEQYF; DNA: TGCAGTGCTAGAGATGCAGCGGGGTCCTCCTACGAGCAGTACTTC